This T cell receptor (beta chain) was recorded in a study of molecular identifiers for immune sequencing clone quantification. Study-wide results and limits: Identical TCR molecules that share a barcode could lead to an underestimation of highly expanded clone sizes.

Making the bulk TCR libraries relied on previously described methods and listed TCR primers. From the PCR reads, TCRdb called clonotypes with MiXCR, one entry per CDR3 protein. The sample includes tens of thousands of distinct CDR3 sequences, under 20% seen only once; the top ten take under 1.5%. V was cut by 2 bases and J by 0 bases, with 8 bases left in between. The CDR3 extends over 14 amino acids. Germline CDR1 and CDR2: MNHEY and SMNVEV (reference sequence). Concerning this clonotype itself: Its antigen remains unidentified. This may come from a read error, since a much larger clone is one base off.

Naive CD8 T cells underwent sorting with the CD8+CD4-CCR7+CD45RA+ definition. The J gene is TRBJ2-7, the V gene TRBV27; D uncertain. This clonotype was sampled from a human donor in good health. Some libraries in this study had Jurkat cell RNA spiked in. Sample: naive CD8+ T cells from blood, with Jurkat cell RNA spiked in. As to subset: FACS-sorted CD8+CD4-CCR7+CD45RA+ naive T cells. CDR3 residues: CASSLSPLSYEQYF. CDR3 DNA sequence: TGTGCCAGCAGTTTAAGCCCGCTCTCCTACGAGCAGTACTTC.